In its sample, the clone carrying this T cell receptor (beta chain) was seen a few times. Libraries were prepared by immunoSEQ multiplex PCR; TCRdb keeps only in-frame clonotypes and omits some of them. The sample holds under 150,000 clones, roughly 79% seen once. The germline V gene has CDR1 LNHDA and CDR2 SQIVND (reference sequence). This CDR3 is built from 14 residues. The V gene end was trimmed by 6 bases and the J gene end by 3 bases; junction bases not matched to a gene: 5. This specimen belongs to a study of blood T cell repertoires in COVID-19. Background on the study: Sites in the United States, Italy and Spain provided acute and convalescent COVID-19 samples. Nucleic acid was either cDNA or gDNA, and it came from T cells, B-cell-depleted T cells, or PBMCs.

This chain joins TRBV19 and TRBJ1-2; 9 nucleotides match TRBD1. This receptor was taken from a woman aged 55 to 70 with active or convalescent COVID-19. Source material: peripheral blood. CDR3 nucleotides: TGTGCCAGTAGACCCCGGGACAGGGACTATGGCTACACCTTC. As protein: CASRPRDRDYGYTF. The full variable domain, rest sourced from reference TRBV19 and TRBJ1-2, is DGGITQSPKYLFRKEGQNVTLSCEQNLNHDAMYWYRQDPGQGLRLIYYSQIVNDFQKGDIAEGYSVSREKKESFPLTVTSAQKNPTAFYLCASRPRDRDYGYTFGSGTRLTVV.